The 18 T cell receptor beta chains listed next were all sequenced from one sample in a study of blood T cell repertoires in COVID-19. TCRdb's table, derived via immunoSEQ multiplex PCR, lists solely in-frame clones and lacks some. The table lists roughly 98,000 clones, approximately 75% of them singletons, with approximately 13% in the top ten. What was sequenced was peripheral blood. Every receptor here comes from a human donor in a cohort sampled during active COVID-19.

This clone showed up just a few times. At one end, the junction sequence differs from germline, possibly due to a read error. CDR3 sequence (DNA): TGTGCTAGCAGCGCCGGTGAGACCCAGTACTTC. Translated: CASSAGETQYF. The chain links TRBV7-7 to TRBJ2-5; D is uncertain. The CDR3 covers 11 residues. CDR1 and CDR2 from the germline V gene are SSHAT and FNYEAQ (reference sequence). The whole variable domain, filled in from reference TRBV7-7 and TRBJ2-5, reads GAGVSQSPRYKVTKRGQDVTLRCDPISSHATLYWYQQALGQGPEFLTYFNYEAQPDKSGLPSDRFSAERPEGSISTLTIQRTEQRDSAMYRCASSAGETQYFGPGTRLLVL.

The chain joins TRBV29-1 to TRBJ1-1, with 7 positions matching TRBD1. This CDR3 has 12 residues. The J segment lost 10 bases and the V segment lost 1 base, leaving 6 bases of the junction unmatched. Germline values: CDR1 SQVTM, CDR2 ANQGSEA. The CDR3 DNA sequence: TGCAGCGTTGAAGTCGGGACAGCTAGAGCTTTCTTT. Protein product: CSVEVGTARAFF.

This chain joins TRBV6-6 and TRBJ1-6; TRBD1 aligns across 9 bases. This CDR3 spans 15 amino acids. CDR1 MNHNY and CDR2 SVGAGI come from the germline V gene (reference sequence). Unmatched junction bases numbered 9, after V lost 6 bases and J lost 9 bases. This CDR3 is CASSRGGQGSSPLHF. The CDR3 DNA reads as TGTGCCAGCAGCCGTGGGGGACAGGGAAGTTCACCCCTCCACTTT.

V gene TRBV5-1 combines with J gene TRBJ2-1; no clear D gene. With 2 bases removed from V and 0 bases from J, the gap between germline ends came to 9 bases. CDR3 length equals 15 residues. CDR1 SGHRS and CDR2 YFSETQ come from the germline V gene. The CDR3, as DNA: TGCGCCAGCAGCTTATTTGCTAGCTCCTACAATGAGCAGTTCTTC. It codes for CASSLFASSYNEQFF. The full variable domain, rest sourced from reference TRBV5-1 and TRBJ2-1, is KAGVTQTPRYLIKTRGQQVTLSCSPISGHRSVSWYQQTPGQGLQFLFEYFSETQRNKGNFPGRFSGRQFSNSRSEMNVSTLELGDSALYLCASSLFASSYNEQFFGPGTRLTVL.

The chain employs TRBV30 and TRBJ1-3; D is perhaps TRBD1 (5 bases). The V gene lost 1 base and the J gene lost 1 base, with 17 bases spanning the gap. This CDR3 has 17 residues. Germline V lookup: CDR1 GTSNPN, CDR2 SVGIG (reference sequence). CDR3 bases: TGTGCCTGGAGTGGGGACTCTTGGGCTGGGTCTGGAAACACCATATATTTT. Its translation: CAWSGDSWAGSGNTIYF.

The chain joins TRBV11-2 to TRBJ2-4; no firm D call. This CDR3 has 17 residues. In germline, CDR1 is SGHAT, CDR2 FQNNGV. The V end lost 2 bases, the J end lost 0 bases, and 14 bases lay between the germline ends. The CDR3 reads CASSLRRGDVAKNIQYF. Here the CDR3 DNA reads TGTGCCAGCAGCTTAAGACGAGGAGACGTAGCCAAAAACATTCAGTACTTC.

The chain recombines TRBV10-1 with TRBJ1-4; TRBD1 is a possible D gene (5 bases). CDR1 WNHNN and CDR2 SYGVQD come from the germline V gene (reference sequence). V lost 7 bases and J lost 8, with 14 bases in between. The CDR3 spans 13 residues. This CDR3 is CASKGRGKEKLFF. The CDR3 coding sequence is TGCGCCAGCAAGGGTCGGGGGAAAGAAAAACTGTTTTTT.

This chain joins TRBV7-2 and TRBJ1-2; D is undetermined. This CDR3 is 13 amino acids long. CDR1 is SGHTA, CDR2 FQGNSA, per germline. The V gene lost 4 bases and the J gene lost 4 bases, with 10 bases spanning the gap. The CDR3 DNA is TGTGCCAGCAGCTCCACAGTTGGCTATGGCTACACCTTC. Translation gives CASSSTVGYGYTF. Full variable domain (outside the CDR3, taken from reference TRBV7-2 and TRBJ1-2): GAGVSQSPSNKVTEKGKDVELRCDPISGHTALYWYRQSLGQGLEFLIYFQGNSAPDKSGLPSDRFSAERTGGSVSTLTIQRTQQEDSAVYLCASSSTVGYGYTFGSGTRLTVV.

The V and J genes are TRBV7-3 and TRBJ2-2; 10 bases are a match to TRBD2. Germline CDR1 reads SGHTA; CDR2 reads FQGTGA. The CDR3 contains 15 residues. The junction had 10 bases not matched to a gene; V was cut back by 6 bases and J by 9 bases. The CDR3 region has the DNA TGTGCCAGCAGACCGGGAAGCGGGGGGGCACGGGAGCTGTTTTTT. Residues: CASRPGSGGARELFF.

The rearrangement links TRBV3-1 (or the pseudogene TRBV3-2) to TRBJ2-5; no clear D. V lost 0 bases to trimming and J lost 1 base, with 12 bases between them. This CDR3 contains 16 residues. Germline CDR1 reads LGHDT; CDR2 reads YNNKEL (reference sequence). The DNA for the CDR3 is TGTGCCAGCAGCCAAGAATGGGCCTACCTCCAAGAGACCCAGTACTTC. Translating it yields CASSQEWAYLQETQYF.

J is TRBJ1-6 and V is TRBV2; D may be TRBD1 (5 bases). Germline V gene lookup returns CDR1 SNHLY and CDR2 FYNNEI. Trimming removed 3 bases at V and 5 bases at J, with 14 bases between. The CDR3 length is 16 residues. CDR3 DNA: TGTGCCAGCAGTGATTTAGGGGCTGCCGATAATTCACCCCTCCACTTT. Amino acids: CASSDLGAADNSPLHF.

This clone was seen a single time. J is TRBJ2-3 and V is TRBV28; a possible D gene is TRBD1 (7 bases). Germline CDR1 and CDR2: MDHEN and SYDVKM. V lost 2 bases and J 4 bases, leaving 13 bases between the germline ends. CDR3 length: 15 residues. In nucleotides, the CDR3 is TGTGCCAGCAGTTTAGGCCAGGGGGGCGCAGATACGCAGTATTTT. This sequence encodes CASSLGQGGADTQYF.

The V gene is TRBV10-3, the J gene TRBJ2-3; the match to TRBD2 covers 8 bases. The ends lost 2 bases at V and 1 base at J; junction bases unmatched: 2. The CDR3 loop spans 15 amino acids. The V gene's germline CDR1 is ENHRY and CDR2 SYGVKD. The CDR3 DNA follows: TGTGCCATCAGTGAGATCGGGGGGGGCACAGATACGCAGTATTTT. Translated: CAISEIGGGTDTQYF.

V and J are TRBV4-1 and TRBJ2-7, with 9 bases aligning to TRBD1. V was clipped by 4 bases and J by 0 bases; unmatched bases: 4. The CDR3 contains 15 residues. Germline V gives CDR1 MGHRA, CDR2 YSYEKL. This chain's CDR3 is CASSLEQGASYEQYF. The DNA of the CDR3 is TGCGCCAGCAGCCTAGAACAGGGGGCCTCCTACGAGCAGTACTTC.

The chain has TRBV6-6 and TRBJ1-3, with TRBD1 matching over 8 bases. Unmatched junction bases numbered 8, after V lost 3 bases and J lost 4 bases. The germline CDR1 and CDR2 sequences are MNHNY and SVGAGI (reference sequence). This CDR3 region has 16 residues. The CDR3 nucleotides are TGTGCCAGCAGTTATCCCGACAGGGGTAAAGGAAACACCATATATTTT. It specifies CASSYPDRGKGNTIYF.

This chain uses TRBV6-5 with TRBJ2-1; D gene ambiguous. This CDR3 region has 14 residues. Per the germline V gene, CDR1 is MNHEY and CDR2 is SVGAGI. V gave up 1 base and J gave up 7 bases, with 11 bases separating them. The CDR3 nucleotides read TGTGCCAGCAGTTACTATACCACTCCGAATGAGCAGTTCTTC. It yields the protein CASSYYTTPNEQFF.

The chain links TRBV7-8 to TRBJ1-5; D remains unclear. The V and J ends lost 2 bases and 1 base respectively, with 12 bases between them. Germline-derived CDR1 and CDR2 are SGHVS and FQNEAQ. The CDR3 extends over 16 amino acids. CDR3 region: CASSLLGRGSNQPQHF. The CDR3 DNA reads as TGTGCCAGCAGCTTATTGGGCCGAGGGAGCAATCAGCCCCAGCATTTT.

The chain's CDR3 is CASSEVERNTIYF. CDR3 bases: TGTGCCAGCAGTGAAGTTGAGAGAAACACCATATATTTT. The chain couples TRBV6-1 to TRBJ1-3; D is ambiguous. The CDR3 is 13 residues long. Germline loops: CDR1 MNHNS, CDR2 SASEGT. Trimming took 1 base from V and 5 from J, leaving 6 bases between them.